This passage covers 22 T cell receptor beta chains from one sample sequenced in a study of T cells in Graves' hyperthyroidism and ophthalmopathy. TCR beta CDR3 regions were amplified from RNA transcripts. Carried out on the TCR CDR3, a first-round RT-PCR used the HTBI primer set. TCRdb used MiXCR to reprocess the multiplex PCR reads, holding one entry per CDR3 protein. This repertoire shows 300,000 to 350,000 distinct CDR3 sequences, over 11% found once; its top ten account for under 30%. Sequencing was carried out using blood. All receptors come from a woman aged 25-40 years with Graves' hyperthyroidism.

As concerns this clonotype: This may be a read error, as it is one base from a much larger clone. V gene TRBV7-2 combines with J gene TRBJ1-1; tentative D call: TRBD1 (5 bases). The CDR3 sequence is 14 residues long. Germline V gene sequence: CDR1 SGHTA, CDR2 FQGNSA. The CDR3 is CSSSLWGSRSEAFF. The CDR3 coding sequence is TGTTCCAGCAGCTTATGGGGGTCTAGGAGCGAAGCTTTCTTT.

The chain is built from TRBV4-2 and TRBJ1-2, with D tentatively TRBD1 (5 bases). CDR3 length equals 14 residues. Germline lookup yields CDR1 LGHNA and CDR2 YNFKEQ. Deletions cut 1 base from V and 8 bases from J, with 14 bases between. CDR3 loop: CASSQVRDEGGYTF. The CDR3 region has the DNA TGTGCCAGCAGCCAAGTACGGGACGAGGGGGGCTACACCTTC.

In its sample, this clonotype was seen a few times. The gene calls are TRBV5-6 and TRBJ1-5; D call uncertain. The CDR3 sequence is 14 residues long. Per the germline V gene, CDR1 is SGHDT and CDR2 is YYEEEE. Trimming removed 4 bases at V and 6 bases at J, with 14 bases between. CDR3 DNA sequence: TGTGCCAGCAGCCGTGGAAGGGTTGCTCAGCCCCAGCATTTT. It specifies CASSRGRVAQPQHF.

This clonotype was detected ten times or more. The chain recombines TRBV7-9 with TRBJ2-3; D not certain. Per the germline V gene, CDR1 is SEHNR and CDR2 is FQNEAQ (reference sequence). V was clipped by 5 bases and J by 0 bases, with 9 bases between them. The CDR3 extends over 14 amino acids. The CDR3 here is CASSPVDSTDTQYF. The CDR3 DNA sequence: TGTGCCAGCAGCCCCGTCGACAGCACAGATACGCAGTATTTT.

This clonotype was observed many times. The chain is built from TRBV12-3 or TRBV12-4 and TRBJ2-7; possibly TRBD1 for D (5 bases). The CDR3 runs 13 residues. V dropped 8 bases and J dropped 0 bases, with 11 bases sitting between them. CDR3: CASRREPSYEQYF. For the CDR3, the DNA is TGTGCCAGCCGCAGGGAACCCTCCTACGAGCAGTACTTC.

This clonotype was found a few times. This chain uses TRBV14 with TRBJ1-4; 8 nucleotides match TRBD1. Germline-derived CDR1 and CDR2 are SGHDN and FVKESK. The ends lost 1 base at V and 7 bases at J; junction bases unmatched: 5. The length of the CDR3 is 15 residues. CDR3 DNA sequence: TGTGCCAGCAGCCAAGCAGGGGGCGAAATTGAAAAACTGTTTTTT. Protein: CASSQAGGEIEKLFF.

The sample holds many counts of this clonotype. The chain uses TRBV12-3 or TRBV12-4 and TRBJ2-5; D uncertain. V lost 7 bases to trimming and J lost 3 bases, with 15 bases between them. There are 14 residues in the CDR3. CDR3 bases: TGTGCCAGCACCTACTCGTCTGTCAAAGAGACCCAGTACTTC. Protein: CASTYSSVKETQYF.

This clonotype occurred many times. This sequence joins TRBV27 and TRBJ1-2; no firm D call. Germline V gene sequence: CDR1 MNHEY, CDR2 SMNVEV (reference sequence). V was cut by 4 bases and J by 1 base, with 16 bases left in between. This CDR3 region has 16 residues. CDR3 protein: CASSSLQDFLNYGYTF. DNA of the CDR3: TGTGCCAGCAGTTCGCTCCAGGATTTCCTTAACTATGGCTACACCTTC.

The chain carries TRBV24-1 and TRBJ2-1, with 10 nucleotides matching TRBD1. CDR3 length equals 17 residues. The J segment lost 8 bases and the V segment lost 5 bases, leaving 14 bases of the junction unmatched. The germline V gene has CDR1 KGHDR and CDR2 SFDVKD. The CDR3 sequence: CATSALRGQGKGDEQFF. In nucleotides, the CDR3 is TGTGCCACCAGTGCACTTAGGGGACAGGGGAAGGGCGATGAGCAGTTCTTC.

This clonotype appeared many times. The gene calls are TRBV24-1 and TRBJ2-1; 7 bases map to TRBD2. V was clipped by 9 bases and J by 0 bases; unmatched bases: 10. Germline CDR1 and CDR2: KGHDR and SFDVKD. The CDR3 has 16 residues. CDR3 in DNA: TGTGCCACCGGCCCCGGGCTAGCGGTCTCCTACAATGAGCAGTTCTTC. It translates to CATGPGLAVSYNEQFF.

This chain connects TRBV4-3 to TRBJ2-5; TRBD2 might be the D (6 bases). The ends were cut back, 0 bases at V and 2 bases at J, with 7 bases in the middle. The CDR3 has 14 amino acids. The germline CDR1 and CDR2 sequences are LGHNA and YSLEER. The CDR3 sequence is CASSQDLAQETQYF. In DNA, the CDR3 is TGCGCCAGCAGCCAAGATCTAGCGCAAGAGACCCAGTACTTC.

This clonotype was recorded many times. The chain carries TRBV7-3 and TRBJ2-7; no reliable D call. Trimming left V 1 base short and J 2 bases short, with 15 bases between. The CDR3 sequence is 16 residues long. Germline loops: CDR1 SGHTA, CDR2 FQGTGA. The CDR3 loop reads CASSLNAAGSTYEQYF. As DNA, the CDR3 is TGTGCCAGCAGCTTAAACGCAGCCGGATCAACCTACGAGCAGTACTTC.

This chain connects TRBV2 to TRBJ1-6; 9 nucleotides agree with TRBD1. Germline CDR1 and CDR2: SNHLY and FYNNEI. This CDR3 spans 15 amino acids. The J segment lost 2 bases and the V segment lost 6 bases, leaving 2 bases of the junction unmatched. The CDR3 here is CASRDRGTYNSPLHF. The CDR3 bases are TGTGCCAGCAGGGACAGGGGAACCTATAATTCACCCCTCCACTTT.

This clonotype was recorded at least ten times. This chain joins TRBV11-1 and TRBJ1-1; TRBD1 aligns across 7 bases. This CDR3 contains 14 residues. With V trimmed by 3 bases and J by 3 bases, 4 bases remained unmatched. Germline V CDR1 and CDR2: SGHAT, FQDESV (reference sequence). DNA for the CDR3: TGTGCCAGCAGCTTCGGACAGGAATACACTGAAGCTTTCTTT. This translates into CASSFGQEYTEAFF.

This clonotype was counted at least ten times. The chain uses TRBV6-1 and TRBJ2-1; D is unresolved. From germline, CDR1 is MNHNS and CDR2 SASEGT. Trimming cost V 4 bases and J 4 bases, with 11 bases left between them. CDR3 length equals 14 residues. The CDR3, as DNA: TGTGCCAGCAGTGGAGATATAGATTACAATGAGCAGTTCTTC. Encoded protein: CASSGDIDYNEQFF.

The table lists this clonotype with a few counts. The V and J genes are TRBV9 and TRBJ1-4; D is uncertain. CDR3 length equals 15 residues. Germline assignment: CDR1 SGDLS and CDR2 YYNGEE. V was trimmed by 4 bases and J by 4 bases, leaving 14 bases between them. The DNA for the CDR3 is TGTGCCAGCAGCCTCGCGGGCTCCGGTAATGAAAAACTGTTTTTT. Translation gives CASSLAGSGNEKLFF.

The J gene is TRBJ2-7, the V gene TRBV12-3 or TRBV12-4; D gene unclear. The CDR3 has 14 residues. The V end lost 3 bases, the J end lost 4 bases, and 13 bases lay between the germline ends. In DNA, the CDR3 is TGTGCCAGCAGTTTCCCGGACGGAGTATACGAGCAGTACTTC. Protein product: CASSFPDGVYEQYF.

The chain recombines TRBV7-9 with TRBJ2-7; D is undetermined. The CDR3 runs to 12 residues. Between the trimmed V and J ends, which lost 1 base and 5 bases, there was a span of 6 bases. Germline loops: CDR1 SEHNR, CDR2 FQNEAQ (reference sequence). CDR3: CASSLGSHEQYF. CDR3 bases: TGTGCCAGCAGCTTAGGATCCCACGAGCAGTACTTC.

This clonotype has only a few counts. This chain links TRBV3-1 with TRBJ2-1; D is undetermined. V was clipped by 2 bases and J by 9 bases, with 8 bases between them. CDR3 length: 12 amino acids. The germline V gene has CDR1 LGHDT and CDR2 YNNKEL (reference sequence). CDR3 sequence: CASSQPGGEQFF. DNA for the CDR3: TGTGCCAGCAGCCAACCGGGCGGTGAGCAGTTCTTC.

This clonotype was detected only a few times. The chain employs TRBV7-8 and TRBJ2-7; D possibly matches TRBD1 or TRBD2 (5 bases each). Deletions cut 0 bases from V and 0 bases from J, with 15 bases between. The CDR3 extends over 17 amino acids. Germline V lookup: CDR1 SGHVS, CDR2 FQNEAQ. The CDR3: CASSLAASGTLSYEQYF. CDR3 nucleotides: TGTGCCAGCAGCTTAGCTGCCTCCGGGACCCTCTCCTACGAGCAGTACTTC.

The sample holds many counts of this clonotype. V is TRBV28 and J is TRBJ1-2; D remains unclear. Germline V lookup: CDR1 MDHEN, CDR2 SYDVKM. The CDR3 has 12 residues. V shed 3 bases and J shed 4 bases, with 6 bases lying between them. The CDR3 nucleotides read TGTGCCAGCAGTTTGGTCTCCTATGGCTACACCTTC. Protein product: CASSLVSYGYTF.

This clonotype was detected a few times. Its ends do not fully match the called genes, so a read error is possible. This chain links TRBV27 with TRBJ2-7; D is uncertain. CDR3 length: 13 residues. Germline CDR1 MNHEY, CDR2 SMNVEV (reference sequence). DNA of the CDR3: TGTGCCAGCAGTTGGTCCGGCTCCTACGTGCAGTACTTC. Protein product: CASSWSGSYVQYF.